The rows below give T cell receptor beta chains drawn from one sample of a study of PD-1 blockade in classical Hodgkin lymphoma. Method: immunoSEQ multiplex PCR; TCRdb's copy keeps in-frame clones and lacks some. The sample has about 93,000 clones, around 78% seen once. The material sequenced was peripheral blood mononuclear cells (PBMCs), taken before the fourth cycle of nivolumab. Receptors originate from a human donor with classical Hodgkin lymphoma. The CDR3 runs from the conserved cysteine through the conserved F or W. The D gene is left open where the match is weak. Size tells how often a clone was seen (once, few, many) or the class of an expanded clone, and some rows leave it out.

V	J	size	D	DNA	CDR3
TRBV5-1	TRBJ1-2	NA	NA	TGCGCCAGCAGCCAGGGGACGGCCGCTAACTATGGCTACACCTTC	CASSQGTAANYGYTF
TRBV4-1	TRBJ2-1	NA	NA	TGCGCCAGCAACCCTGGGTTCGCCTACAATGAGCAGTTCTTC	CASNPGFAYNEQFF
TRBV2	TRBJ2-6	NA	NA	TGTGCCAGCACCCCCTGGGACTTTTTCCCCTCTGGGGCCAACGTCCTGACTTTC	CASTPWDFFPSGANVLTF
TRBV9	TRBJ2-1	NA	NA	TGTGCCAGCAGCGTAGAGAGGCTGGGCGGGGTTCGCTTCTTC	CASSVERLGGVRFF
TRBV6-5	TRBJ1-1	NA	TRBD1	TGTGCCAGCTCGACAGGGAGGGGCACTGAAGCTTTCTTT	CASSTGRGTEAFF
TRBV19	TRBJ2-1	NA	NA	TGTGCCAGTAGTATATCGGACAGCTACAATGAGCAGTTCTTC	CASSISDSYNEQFF
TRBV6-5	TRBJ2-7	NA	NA	TGTGCCAGCAGTCGACAGAGGGACGAGCAGTACTTC	CASSRQRDEQYF
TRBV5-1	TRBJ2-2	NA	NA	TGCGCCAGCAGCTCCTACCTAGGAACCGGGGAGCTGTTTTTT	CASSSYLGTGELFF
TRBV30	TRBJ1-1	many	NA	TGTGCCTGGAGTGTACGGGTCACTGAAGCTTTCTTT	CAWSVRVTEAFF
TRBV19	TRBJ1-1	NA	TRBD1	TGTGCCAGTATCCGGGACAGAGCGTCGAACACTGAAGCTTTCTTT	CASIRDRASNTEAFF
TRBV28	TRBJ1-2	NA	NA	TGTGCCAGCAGTTTATGGCCAGGGCGCAACTATGGCTACACCTTC	CASSLWPGRNYGYTF
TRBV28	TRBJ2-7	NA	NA	TGTGCCAGCAGTTTATCGGCAGCTTTCGCCTACGAGCAGTACTTC	CASSLSAAFAYEQYF
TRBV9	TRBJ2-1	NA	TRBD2	TGTGCCAGCAGCCCCCCTAGCGGGAGCCCTACCTGGAATGAGCAGTTCTTC	CASSPPSGSPTWNEQFF
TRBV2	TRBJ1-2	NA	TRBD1	TGTGCCAGCAGTGGGGGACAGTTCTATGGCTACACCTTC	CASSGGQFYGYTF
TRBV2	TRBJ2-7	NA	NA	TGTGCCAGCAGATACTCAATAGATAGGTTCCGGACGTCCGCCTACGAGCAGTACTTC	CASRYSIDRFRTSAYEQYF
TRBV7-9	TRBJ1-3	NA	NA	TGTGCCAGCGCCGCAGGAAACTCTGGAAACACCATATATTTT	CASAAGNSGNTIYF
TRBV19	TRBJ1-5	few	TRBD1	TGTGCCAGTAGTATAGAGCGGGACAGGGCTCCCCATCAGCCCCAGCATTTT	CASSIERDRAPHQPQHF
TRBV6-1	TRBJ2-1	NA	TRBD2	TGTGCCAGCAGTGGGAGACTAGCGGGAGCGGTCAATGAGCAGTTCTTC	CASSGRLAGAVNEQFF
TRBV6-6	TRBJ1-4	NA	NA	TGTGCCAGCAGTCTACAACGGCATGAAAAACTGTTTTTT	CASSLQRHEKLFF
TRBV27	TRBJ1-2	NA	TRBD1	TGTGCCAGCAGTTTAATTGGACAGGGGCCGGATAGGGGCTACACCTTC	CASSLIGQGPDRGYTF
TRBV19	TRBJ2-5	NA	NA	TGTGCCAGTAGTATCGGTCAGCCGCTTGCGGAGACCCAGTACTTC	CASSIGQPLAETQYF
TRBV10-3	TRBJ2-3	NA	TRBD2	TGTGCCATCAGTGAGTTGGAGAGCGGGGCGACAGATACGCAGTATTTT	CAISELESGATDTQYF
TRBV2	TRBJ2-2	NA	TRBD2	TGTGCCAGCAGCCACCCCTCTAGCGGGAGGCCCGGGGAGCTGTTTTTT	CASSHPSSGRPGELFF
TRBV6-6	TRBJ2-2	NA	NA	TGTGCCAGCAGTTACACTAACACCGGGGAGCTGTTTTTT	CASSYTNTGELFF
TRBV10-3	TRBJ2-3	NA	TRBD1	TGTGCCATCAGGAGACAGGGGATAAGCACAGATACGCAGTATTTT	CAIRRQGISTDTQYF
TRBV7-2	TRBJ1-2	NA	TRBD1	TGTGCCAGCAGATTTAAACAGGGGGCATACTATGGCTACACCTTC	CASRFKQGAYYGYTF
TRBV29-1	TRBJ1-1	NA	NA	TGCAGCGTAAAAAGATCGGGAGTTGAAGCTTTCTTT	CSVKRSGVEAFF
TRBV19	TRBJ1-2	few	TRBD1	TGTGCCAGTAGTATAGATTACAGGGGTTCGAATGGCTACACCTTC	CASSIDYRGSNGYTF
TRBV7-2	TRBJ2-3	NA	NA	TGTGCCAGCAGCTTAGTTGGGGCCGCGAGGGGCACAGATACGCAGTATTTT	CASSLVGAARGTDTQYF
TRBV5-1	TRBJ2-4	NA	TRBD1	TGCGCCAGCAGTTTAGGGGGCGGCAAAAACATTCAGTACTTC	CASSLGGGKNIQYF
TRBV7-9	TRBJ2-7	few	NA	TGTGCCAGCAGCTTGAACAGGCCCGCCTACGAGCAGTACTTC	CASSLNRPAYEQYF
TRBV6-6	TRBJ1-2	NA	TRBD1	TGTGCCAGCAGTTACACATCAGGGGGTAAGGGTGGCTACACCTTC	CASSYTSGGKGGYTF
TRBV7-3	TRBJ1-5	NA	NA	TGTGCCAGCAGCCCCCGGAGTACTAGCAATCAGCCCCAGCATTTT	CASSPRSTSNQPQHF
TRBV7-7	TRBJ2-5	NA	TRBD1	TGTGCTAGCAGCTTAGGCGGGGACAGGGTCCAAGAGACCCAGTACTTC	CASSLGGDRVQETQYF
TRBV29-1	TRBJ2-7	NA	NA	TGCAGCGTTGTCGGGTTTAACGGGCGCGACGAGCAGTACTTC	CSVVGFNGRDEQYF
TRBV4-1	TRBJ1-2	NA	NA	TGCGCCAGCAGCCAAGCGGGGTCTGGGCCTAACTATGGCTACACCTTC	CASSQAGSGPNYGYTF
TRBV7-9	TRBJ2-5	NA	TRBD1	TGTGCCAGCAGCTCCCCACAGGGGGCTGAGACCCAGTACTTC	CASSSPQGAETQYF
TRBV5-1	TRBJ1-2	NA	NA	TGCGCCAGCAGCTTGGGGACAGTCAACTATGGCTACACCTTC	CASSLGTVNYGYTF
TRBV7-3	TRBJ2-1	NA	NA	TGTGCCAGCAGTTTTAAAAAAACGGGCTACAATGAGCAGTTCTTC	CASSFKKTGYNEQFF